Listed here are 30 T cell receptor beta chains from one sample, sequenced in a study of early T cells in non-severe SARS-CoV-2 infection. TCRdb recomputed calls from the 5' RACE reads with MiXCR, one row per CDR3 protein. Altogether approximately 52,000 distinct CDR3 sequences are present, 8% to 10% being singletons, with the ten largest covering roughly a tenth. Sequencing was done on a sample of whole blood. These receptors were collected from an adult who was a healthcare worker with PCR-confirmed SARS-CoV-2 infection or an uninfected control (not recorded which).

This clonotype was seen many times. This chain links TRBV7-9 with TRBJ1-1; D gene uncertain. Germline CDR1 and CDR2: SEHNR and FQNEAQ (reference sequence). The CDR3 covers 13 residues. V lost 3 bases and J 2 bases, leaving 7 bases between the germline ends. CDR3 sequence: CASSFSGNTEAFF. The CDR3 bases are TGTGCCAGCAGCTTTTCTGGCAACACTGAAGCTTTCTTT.

A few counts support this clonotype. The chain recombines TRBV18 with TRBJ2-5; D call uncertain. With 3 bases removed from V and 1 base from J, the gap between germline ends came to 12 bases. CDR1 KGHSH and CDR2 LQKENI come from the germline V gene. The CDR3 is 15 residues long. The chain's CDR3 is CASSPGATGQETQYF. The CDR3 nucleotides are TGTGCCAGCTCACCTGGTGCCACTGGCCAAGAGACCCAGTACTTC.

A few counts support this clonotype. This chain links TRBV28 with TRBJ2-7; D may be TRBD1 (6 bases). This CDR3 spans 15 amino acids. Germline V gives CDR1 MDHEN, CDR2 SYDVKM. Trimming shortened V by 4 bases and J by 3 bases, and 16 bases separated the two germline ends. The CDR3, as DNA: TGTGCCAGCAGTTCTTTCCGGGACACCGACTACGAGCAGTACTTC. Translation: CASSSFRDTDYEQYF.

There are many counts of this clonotype. V is TRBV29-1 and J is TRBJ2-2; D is possibly TRBD2 (5 bases). The V gene's germline CDR1 is SQVTM and CDR2 ANQGSEA. The CDR3 consists of 12 residues. Trimming shortened V by 3 bases and J by 4 bases, and 6 bases separated the two germline ends. In DNA, the CDR3 is TGCAGCGTTGAGGAGGCCACCGGGGAGCTGTTTTTT. It yields the protein CSVEEATGELFF.

This clonotype was detected ten times or more. The J gene is TRBJ2-1, the V gene TRBV7-2; 12 bases fit TRBD2. The V gene's germline CDR1 is SGHTA and CDR2 FQGNSA. After removal of 3 bases from V and 2 bases from J, the junction contained 11 bases not matched to a gene. This CDR3 region has 19 residues. CDR3 bases: TGTGCCAGCAGCTTCGTTCGACTAGCGGGAGTGGGCACCTACAATGAGCAGTTCTTC. This translates into CASSFVRLAGVGTYNEQFF.

Turning to this clonotype: A read error may explain this, as a much larger clone is one base away. This chain links TRBV7-6 with TRBJ2-2, with D unclear. The V gene lost 7 bases and the J gene lost 4 bases, with 13 bases spanning the gap. Germline V gene sequence: CDR1 SGHVS, CDR2 FNYEAQ. The CDR3 consists of 14 residues. This CDR3 is CASNPAASTGELFF. The CDR3 region has the DNA TGTGCCAGCAACCCGGCGGCCAGCACCGGGGAGCTGTTTTTT.

V usage is TRBV5-1 and J usage is TRBJ1-2, with TRBD1 identical over 8 bases. The CDR3 is made up of 14 amino acids. Germline assignment: CDR1 SGHRS and CDR2 YFSETQ. With V trimmed by 3 bases and J by 6 bases, 7 bases remained unmatched. The CDR3 reads CASSSRTGIHGYTF. The CDR3 DNA sequence: TGCGCCAGCAGCTCTCGGACAGGGATTCATGGCTACACCTTC.

V and J are TRBV7-9 and TRBJ1-5; tentative D call: TRBD1 (6 bases). The CDR3 totals 14 residues. The germline V gene has CDR1 SEHNR and CDR2 FQNEAQ (reference sequence). V gave up 2 bases and J gave up 4 bases, with 9 bases separating them. CDR3 loop: CASSLRGTNQPQHF. The CDR3 region has the DNA TGTGCCAGCAGCTTAAGGGGGACTAATCAGCCCCAGCATTTT.

The chain recombines TRBV7-9 with TRBJ1-2; a weak D match, TRBD1 (5 bases). This CDR3 spans 13 amino acids. Germline V gene lookup returns CDR1 SEHNR and CDR2 FQNEAQ (reference sequence). V was cut by 0 bases and J by 7 bases, with 9 bases left in between. Here the CDR3 reads CASSLASGSGYTF. CDR3 bases: TGTGCCAGCAGCTTAGCCTCAGGGAGTGGCTACACCTTC.

The chain combines TRBV7-9 with TRBJ1-2; perhaps TRBD1 as D (5 bases). Trimming removed 2 bases from V and 6 bases from J, with 10 bases in between. Germline-derived CDR1 and CDR2 are SEHNR and FQNEAQ (reference sequence). The CDR3 spans 13 residues. Here the CDR3 DNA reads TGTGCCAGCAGCTTACAGACAGAACATGGCTACACCTTC. This gives the protein CASSLQTEHGYTF.

This clonotype was picked up a small number of times. The rearrangement links TRBV6-2 or TRBV6-3 to TRBJ2-1, with TRBD2 as a possible D gene (6 bases). CDR1 and CDR2 from the germline V gene are MNHEY and SVGEGT. V lost 6 bases and J 0 bases, leaving 9 bases between the germline ends. The CDR3 is made up of 14 amino acids. In DNA, the CDR3 is TGTGCCAGCAGAGCGGGTAGCTCCTACAATGAGCAGTTCTTC. This sequence encodes CASRAGSSYNEQFF.

This clonotype was observed many times. The chain has TRBV5-6 and TRBJ2-1; the D gene is possibly TRBD1 (7 bases). The length of the CDR3 is 19 residues. Germline CDR1 reads SGHDT; CDR2 reads YYEEEE. The ends were cut back, 0 bases at V and 2 bases at J, with 21 bases in the middle. CDR3 residues: CASSLEGTFGGQTYNEQFF. The CDR3 coding sequence is TGTGCCAGCAGCTTGGAAGGTACGTTCGGGGGACAGACCTACAATGAGCAGTTCTTC.

This chain uses TRBV12-3 or TRBV12-4 with TRBJ2-5, with unresolved D. The CDR3 is 14 amino acids. Trimming took 2 bases from V and 7 from J, leaving 14 bases between them. The CDR3 sequence: CASSLTAGPGTQYF. The CDR3 coding sequence is TGTGCCAGCAGTTTAACGGCAGGCCCCGGGACCCAGTACTTC.

This clonotype was recorded at least ten times. J is TRBJ1-1 and V is TRBV7-3; the D is unclear. The CDR3 has 13 amino acids. Trimming cost V 10 bases and J 6 bases, with 18 bases left between them. Germline V lookup: CDR1 SGHTA, CDR2 FQGTGA. The CDR3 bases are TGTGCCATCCCAGGTACACAGTCCCCTGAAGCTTTCTTT. Protein sequence: CAIPGTQSPEAFF.

There are a few counts of this clonotype. The chain has TRBV7-9 and TRBJ2-6, with D maybe TRBD1 (6 bases). CDR1 is SEHNR, CDR2 FQNEAQ, per germline (reference sequence). The CDR3 has 17 amino acids. V dropped 5 bases and J dropped 0 bases, with 14 bases sitting between them. In DNA, the CDR3 is TGTGCCAGCAGCAAGCCGGGACACCGCTCTGGGGCCAACGTCCTGACTTTC. This sequence encodes CASSKPGHRSGANVLTF.

This clonotype was seen ten or more times. The J gene is TRBJ2-5, the V gene TRBV6-1; 7 positions agree with TRBD1. J lost 4 bases, V lost 10 bases, and 12 bases had no gene match. CDR3 size: 14 residues. Germline V gene sequence: CDR1 MNHNS, CDR2 SASEGT. DNA for the CDR3: TGTGCCACCGGGCGAGGGGGCGAGGGAGAGACCCAGTACTTC. This encodes CATGRGGEGETQYF.

This chain links TRBV28 with TRBJ2-5; possibly TRBD1 for D (5 bases). CDR1 is MDHEN and CDR2 is SYDVKM in the germline V gene. Trimming removed 6 bases from V and 5 bases from J, with 16 bases in between. The CDR3 covers 14 residues. The CDR3, as DNA: TGTGCCAGCAGCACTGACAGTCCGGAGGAGACCCAGTACTTC. Amino acids: CASSTDSPEETQYF.

This clonotype was picked up many times. This chain connects TRBV6-2 or TRBV6-3 to TRBJ2-1; D call uncertain. Germline CDR1 reads MNHEY; CDR2 reads SVGEGT. Trimming left V 7 bases short and J 6 bases short, with 13 bases between. The length of the CDR3 is 13 residues. The CDR3 sequence is CASNPEPVNEQFF. The CDR3 DNA sequence: TGTGCCAGCAACCCGGAGCCGGTCAATGAGCAGTTCTTC.

This clonotype was seen many times. The V gene is TRBV4-3, the J gene TRBJ2-2; no firm D call. CDR1 is LGHNA, CDR2 YSLEER, per germline. V was clipped by 0 bases and J by 5 bases, with 13 bases between them. The CDR3 spans 16 residues. Here the CDR3 reads CASSQDLATPTGELFF. The CDR3 region has the DNA TGCGCCAGCAGCCAAGATCTCGCGACACCTACCGGGGAGCTGTTTTTT.

This clonotype was seen ten or more times. The chain joins TRBV29-1 to TRBJ1-2; TRBD1 matches at 7 bases. In germline, CDR1 is SQVTM, CDR2 ANQGSEA. V shed 6 bases, J shed 4 bases, and the junction held 2 bases outside the gene matches. The length of the CDR3 is 11 residues. The CDR3 region has the DNA TGCAGCGTGGGACAGTCCTATGGCTACACCTTC. It translates to CSVGQSYGYTF.

This clonotype occurred a few times. The chain uses TRBV10-3 and TRBJ1-1, with D unclear. Trimming shortened V by 0 bases and J by 0 bases, and 5 bases separated the two germline ends. CDR1 ENHRY and CDR2 SYGVKD come from the germline V gene. The CDR3 has 14 residues. CDR3 protein: CAISESPLNTEAFF. The CDR3 bases are TGTGCCATCAGTGAGTCCCCCTTGAACACTGAAGCTTTCTTT.

CDR3 sequence (DNA): TGTGCCAGCAGTTTAGCGGGATCACACACTGAAGCTTTCTTT. It encodes CASSLAGSHTEAFF. The chain uses TRBV12-3 or TRBV12-4 and TRBJ1-1; no firm D call. Trimming cost V 0 bases and J 3 bases, with 8 bases left between them. This CDR3 is 14 amino acids long.

This clonotype was counted many times. The chain uses TRBV6-1 and TRBJ1-2; 7 positions agree with TRBD1. The trim removed 10 bases at V and 5 bases at J, leaving 7 bases unmatched. This CDR3 is 12 amino acids long. The germline V gene encodes CDR1 MNHNS and CDR2 SASEGT. CDR3 DNA: TGTGCCACCTCGACAGGGTGGTATGGCTACACCTTC. This translates into CATSTGWYGYTF.

This clonotype was found many times. This chain connects TRBV29-1 to TRBJ2-3; possibly TRBD2 for D (6 bases). Germline V lookup: CDR1 SQVTM, CDR2 ANQGSEA. V lost 6 bases to trimming and J lost 2 bases, with 12 bases between them. The CDR3 spans 13 residues. CDR3 nucleotides: TGCAGCGTGACTAGGTCTAACACAGATACGCAGTATTTT. Its translation: CSVTRSNTDTQYF.

The rearrangement joins TRBV20-1 to TRBJ1-1; TRBD1 might be the D (5 bases). The V and J ends lost 2 bases and 4 bases respectively, with 17 bases between them. CDR3 length: 15 residues. Germline CDR1 DFQATT, CDR2 SNEGSKA (reference sequence). The CDR3 protein is CSARQGFNLVTEAFF. The CDR3 DNA is TGCAGTGCTAGACAGGGATTTAATTTGGTCACTGAAGCTTTCTTT.

This clonotype was detected only a few times. The chain links TRBV4-1 to TRBJ2-1, with 12 bases identical to TRBD2. J was trimmed by 6 bases and V by 1 base; bases with no gene match: 7. The CDR3 length is 17 residues. The germline gives CDR1 MGHRA, CDR2 YSYEKL. The CDR3, as DNA: TGCGCCAGCAGCCAAGGGTATGAGACTAGCGGGGGCAATGAGCAGTTCTTC. Protein product: CASSQGYETSGGNEQFF.

This clonotype was seen many times. This rearrangement joins TRBV7-9 to TRBJ1-2; TRBD1 might be the D (6 bases). Germline CDR1 is SEHNR and CDR2 is FQNEAQ (reference sequence). Trimming took off 5 bases at V and 2 bases at J, with 9 bases between the two ends. CDR3 length: 13 residues. CDR3 DNA: TGTGCCAGCAGCGGGGACAAAAACTATGGCTACACCTTC. It is translated as CASSGDKNYGYTF. Filled out from reference TRBV7-9 and TRBJ1-2, the complete variable domain reads DTGVSQNPRHKITKRGQNVTFRCDPISEHNRLYWYRQTLGQGPEFLTYFQNEAQLEKSRLLSDRFSAERPKGSFSTLEIQRTEQGDSAMYLCASSGDKNYGYTFGSGTRLTVV.

This clonotype appeared many times. The genes are TRBV4-1 and TRBJ2-3; D gene ambiguous. The V gene lost 0 bases and the J gene lost 4 bases, with 8 bases spanning the gap. The CDR3 extends over 14 amino acids. Germline CDR1 reads MGHRA; CDR2 reads YSYEKL. CDR3 sequence (DNA): TGCGCCAGCAGCCAAGAGTTCGGCTCAGATACGCAGTATTTT. It specifies CASSQEFGSDTQYF.

The chain is built from TRBV29-1 and TRBJ1-1; no clear D. The V and J ends lost 7 bases and 6 bases respectively, with 6 bases between them. This CDR3 contains 9 residues. Germline-derived CDR1 and CDR2 are SQVTM and ANQGSEA. CDR3 loop: CSAGPEAFF. In DNA form, the CDR3 reads TGCAGCGCCGGCCCTGAAGCTTTCTTT.

Many counts were recorded for this clonotype. This sequence joins TRBV4-1 and TRBJ2-6; 7 nucleotides agree with TRBD1. Per the germline V gene, CDR1 is MGHRA and CDR2 is YSYEKL. The V gene end was trimmed by 2 bases and the J gene end by 2 bases; junction bases not matched to a gene: 12. The CDR3 is 19 residues long. The CDR3 spells CASSQTHKGALPGANVLTF. The CDR3, as DNA: TGCGCCAGCAGCCAAACCCACAAGGGGGCGCTACCTGGGGCCAACGTCCTGACTTTC.